Listed below are T cell receptor beta chains from one sample, sequenced in a study of molecular identifiers for immune sequencing clone quantification. TCRdb reprocessed the PCR reads via MiXCR and lists one record per CDR3 protein. This sample has under 75,000 distinct CDR3 sequences; 19% occur once, and the top ten carry more than 1.3%. Source material: naive CD8+ T cells from blood, with Jurkat cell RNA spiked in. The receptors stem from a human donor in good health. Some libraries in this study had Jurkat cell RNA spiked in. The CDR3 runs from the conserved cysteine through the conserved F or W. The D gene is left open where the match is weak. Size tells how often a clone was seen (once, few, many) or the class of an expanded clone, and some rows leave it out.

V gene	J gene	D gene	clone size	CDR3 DNA	CDR3 protein
TRBV7-8	TRBJ2-3	.	many	TGTGCCAGCAGCTTAGTACCGGAGGGGAGCACAGATACGCAGTATTTT	CASSLVPEGSTDTQYF
TRBV10-3	TRBJ2-1	TRBD2	once	TGTGCCATCAGTGCCGGGACTAGCGGGAGCGGCTCCTACAATGAGCAGTTCTTC	CAISAGTSGSGSYNEQFF
TRBV20-1	TRBJ2-7	TRBD2	many	TGCAGTGCTAAGGGACTAGCGGGAGAATGGGAGCAGTACTTC	CSAKGLAGEWEQYF
TRBV6-1	TRBJ2-3	TRBD2	many	TGTGCCAGCAGTGAATTGAGCGGGACTAGCACAGATACGCAGTATTTT	CASSELSGTSTDTQYF
TRBV7-9	TRBJ1-1	TRBD1	few	TGTGCCAGCAGCGAGGGACAGGGATTGACTGAAGCTTTCTTT	CASSEGQGLTEAFF
TRBV24-1	TRBJ2-3	.	many	TGTGCCACCAGTGAAAGGACTCCCACAGATACGCAGTATTTT	CATSERTPTDTQYF
TRBV2	TRBJ2-1	TRBD2	many	TGTGCCAGCAGCCCCACTCTAGCGGGAGGGCCGTACAATGAGCAGTTCTTC	CASSPTLAGGPYNEQFF
TRBV6-5	TRBJ2-7	.	many	TGTGCCAGCAGCCAATCAGTTGCGGAGGAAGATCTGTACTTC	CASSQSVAEEDLYF
TRBV7-3	TRBJ2-1	.	many	TGTGCCAGCAGCCCCACTGGGATAAATGAGCAGTTCTTC	CASSPTGINEQFF
TRBV25-1	TRBJ2-7	TRBD1	many	TGTGCCAGCAGTGATAAATTGGGACAGGGGATCCACGAGCAGTACTTC	CASSDKLGQGIHEQYF
TRBV6-5	TRBJ2-1	TRBD2	many	TGTGCCAGCAGTTACCAAGCGGGAGTTAATAATGAGCAGTTCTTC	CASSYQAGVNNEQFF
TRBV25-1	TRBJ2-7	.	.	TGTGCCAGCTCCCTGGTTTTCGAGCAGTACTTC	CASSLVFEQYF
TRBV30	TRBJ1-5	.	many	TGTGCCTGGAAGGAGGCGGGGATCCATCAGCCCCAGCATTTT	CAWKEAGIHQPQHF
TRBV29-1	TRBJ2-7	TRBD2	many	TGCAGCGTTCGACTAGCGGGAGTTTACGAGCAGTACTTC	CSVRLAGVYEQYF
TRBV9	TRBJ2-7	TRBD2	many	TGTGCCAGCAGCCCGAGGACTAGCGGGAGCCCCGAGCAGTACTTC	CASSPRTSGSPEQYF
TRBV7-2	TRBJ2-7	TRBD2	many	TGTGCCAGCAGCTTTCCCGGGACTAGCACCTACGAGCAGTACTTC	CASSFPGTSTYEQYF
TRBV15	TRBJ2-5	TRBD1	few	TGTGCCACCAGCAGAGATCCCCCCACGGACAGGGGGCAGGAGACCCAGTACTTC	CATSRDPPTDRGQETQYF
TRBV4-1	TRBJ2-1	.	.	TGCGCCAGCAGCCAAACCCACCCCAGCTCCTACAATGAGCAGTTCTTC	CASSQTHPSSYNEQFF
TRBV12-3/TRBV12-4	TRBJ1-1	.	.	TGTGCCAGCAGTATCCCTCGGGTTGAAGCTTTCTTT	CASSIPRVEAFF
TRBV6-2/TRBV6-3	TRBJ1-5	.	many	TGTGCCAGCAGCAGCGGTCAGCCCCAGCATTTT	CASSSGQPQHF
TRBV28	TRBJ2-7	.	many	TGTGCCAGCAGTTCCGAAGATTTTAGGGACGAGCAGTACTTC	CASSSEDFRDEQYF
TRBV20-1	TRBJ2-7	.	many	TGCAGTGCTGAGGGTCTGAGGTCCTACGAGCAGTACTTC	CSAEGLRSYEQYF